Listed below are T cell receptor beta chains from one sample, sequenced in a study of blood T cell repertoires in COVID-19. The repertoire was sequenced with immunoSEQ multiplex PCR; TCRdb's copy has only in-frame clones and lacks some. The sample carries approximately 150,000 clones, about 88% recorded once. Sequencing used peripheral blood. Receptors originate from a human donor with COVID-19, enrolled during active disease. The donor label of this sample is uncertain. The CDR3 runs from the conserved cysteine through the conserved F or W. D genes are given only for firm matches. A row's size may be missing; if present it is once, few, many or a size class.

TRBD2 | TRBJ2-1 | TRBV18 | - | CASSPGLVSNEQFF | TGTGCCAGCTCACCAGGACTAGTCAGCAATGAGCAGTTCTTC
TRBD1 | TRBJ1-2 | TRBV7-3 | - | CASSSGGRDYGYTF | TGTGCCAGCAGCTCAGGGGGAAGGGACTATGGCTACACCTTC
- | TRBJ2-7 | TRBV5-1 | - | CASSFNSYEQYF | TGCGCCAGCAGCTTTAACAGCTACGAGCAGTACTTC
TRBD2 | TRBJ2-3 | TRBV7-9 | - | CASSYREGPPDTQYF | TGTGCCAGCAGCTACCGGGAGGGGCCCCCAGATACGCAGTATTTT
TRBD1 | TRBJ1-2 | TRBV19 | - | CATRQGAEGYTF | TGTGCCACCCGTCAGGGGGCGGAGGGCTACACCTTC
TRBD2 | TRBJ2-2 | TRBV11-2 | - | CASSLGGGEAGELFF | TGTGCCAGCAGCTTAGGGGGAGGGGAGGCCGGGGAGCTGTTTTTT
- | TRBJ1-1 | TRBV5-1 | - | CASSLGVGNAEAFF | TGCGCCAGCAGCTTAGGGGTGGGGAACGCTGAAGCTTTCTTT
- | TRBJ1-5 | TRBV6-2/TRBV6-3 | - | CASSYRGGFQPQHF | TGTGCCAGCAGTTATAGAGGTGGGTTTCAGCCCCAGCATTTT
TRBD1 | TRBJ1-5 | TRBV5-4 | - | CASSLFGTGGSQPQHF | TGTGCCAGCAGCCTCTTCGGGACAGGGGGTTCTCAGCCCCAGCATTTT
- | TRBJ1-5 | TRBV6-5 | - | CASSRAPHQPQHF | TGTGCCAGCAGCCGAGCGCCCCATCAGCCCCAGCATTTT
TRBD2 | TRBJ2-2 | TRBV3-1/TRBV3-2 | once | CASSLGTSGVTGELFF | TGTGCCAGCAGCTTAGGGACTAGCGGGGTGACCGGGGAGCTGTTTTTT
- | TRBJ1-2 | TRBV3-1/TRBV3-2 | - | CASSQDGATGSYGYTF | TGTGCCAGCAGCCAAGACGGCGCGACAGGATCCTATGGCTACACCTTC
- | TRBJ1-5 | TRBV3-1/TRBV3-2 | - | CASSQDGGGGNQPQHF | TGTGCCAGCAGCCAAGATGGGGGGGGCGGCAATCAGCCCCAGCATTTT
- | TRBJ2-3 | TRBV11-2 | - | CASSLPGGFTDTQYF | TGTGCCAGCAGCTTGCCGGGGGGCTTCACAGATACGCAGTATTTT
TRBD1 | TRBJ1-3 | TRBV12-5 | - | CASGQGQGVFSDTIYF | TGTGCTAGTGGCCAAGGACAGGGGGTATTTTCAGACACCATATATTTT
- | TRBJ1-4 | TRBV5-1 | - | CASSSAGDGGEKLFF | TGCGCCAGCAGCTCGGCGGGGGATGGCGGTGAAAAACTGTTTTTT
TRBD2 | TRBJ2-5 | TRBV3-1/TRBV3-2 | - | CASSPRTRRETQYF | TGTGCCAGCAGCCCAAGGACTAGGCGAGAGACCCAGTACTTC
- | TRBJ1-2 | TRBV5-1 | - | CASSLEGVGYTF | TGCGCCAGCAGCTTGGAGGGGGTTGGCTACACCTTC
- | TRBJ2-7 | TRBV29-1 | - | CSAREGQYNYEQYF | TGCAGCGCCCGCGAAGGACAGTACAACTACGAGCAGTACTTC
TRBD1 | TRBJ1-1 | TRBV2 | - | CASRDSTTGGTEAFF | TGTGCCAGCAGGGATAGCACGACAGGGGGCACTGAAGCTTTCTTT
- | TRBJ1-1 | TRBV4-1 | - | CASSQSTVQLNTEAFF | TGCGCCAGCAGCCAATCAACCGTACAGCTGAACACTGAAGCTTTCTTT
- | TRBJ2-7 | TRBV25-1 | - | CASSDAASASYEQYF | TGTGCCAGCAGTGACGCGGCTAGCGCCTCCTACGAGCAGTACTTC
TRBD2 | TRBJ2-2 | TRBV7-3 | - | CASSLLGLAGDTGELFF | TGTGCCAGCAGCCTATTGGGACTAGCGGGGGACACCGGGGAGCTGTTTTTT
TRBD1 | TRBJ2-3 | TRBV9 | - | CASSVEQGSQSTDTQYF | TGTGCCAGCAGCGTAGAACAGGGGAGCCAATCCACAGATACGCAGTATTTT
- | TRBJ2-5 | TRBV29-1 | - | CSVEVVERETQYF | TGCAGCGTTGAAGTTGTTGAGCGAGAGACCCAGTACTTC
- | TRBJ1-3 | TRBV7-2 | - | CASSQDSSGNTIYF | TGTGCCAGCAGCCAGGACAGCTCTGGAAACACCATATATTTT